This T cell receptor beta chain was captured in a study of OX40 agonist ivuxolimab in advanced cancers. Study context: Given to patients was ivuxolimab, an agonistic anti-OX40 (CD134) antibody. Six ivuxolimab dose levels, 0.01 to 10 mg/kg, were given intravenously every 2 weeks.

Method: immunoSEQ multiplex PCR; TCRdb's copy keeps in-frame clones and lacks some. The sample carries 15,000 to 20,000 clones, approximately 76% recorded once. Blood got drawn at baseline, again on cycle 4 day 1, and then on cycle 7 day 1. The length of the CDR3 is 16 residues. Germline CDR1 is MDHEN and CDR2 is SYDVKM. Trimming cost V 2 bases and J 0 bases, with 13 bases left between them. V usage is TRBV28 and J usage is TRBJ1-1; TRBD1 is a possible D gene (6 bases). This sample comprised CD4+ or CD8+ T cells sorted from blood, obtained in a trial of the OX40 agonist ivuxolimab. This TCR was recovered from an adult with an advanced solid tumor such as melanoma, head and neck, liver or kidney cancer. The DNA of the CDR3 is TGTGCCAGCAGTTTACCCTCGGACAGCATGAACACTGAAGCTTTCTTT. It yields the protein CASSLPSDSMNTEAFF.